Following are 21 T cell receptor beta chains from one sample sequenced in a study of T cells in Graves' hyperthyroidism and ophthalmopathy. Amplification targeted TCR beta CDR3 regions from RNA transcripts. Researchers ran a first-round RT-PCR on the TCR CDR3 using the HTBI primer set. TCRdb fed the multiplex PCR reads into MiXCR, producing one record per CDR3 protein. In the table there are about 640,000 distinct CDR3 sequences, more than 12% of which are singletons. Sequencing used blood. The source of these receptors is a woman in her forties or fifties with Graves' ophthalmopathy.

This clonotype has just a few counts. Given a much more abundant clone one base away, this may be a read error. V and J are TRBV2 and TRBJ2-7; tentative D call: TRBD1 (6 bases). Germline CDR1 SNHLY, CDR2 FYNNEI. The CDR3 loop spans 16 amino acids. V was pared by 10 bases and J by 0 bases, with 22 bases between. The CDR3 coding sequence is TGTGCCAACTCTATGGCCGGTACAGGGAGCTCCTACGAGCAGTACTTC. Its protein is CANSMAGTGSSYEQYF.

The chain uses TRBV28 and TRBJ1-1, with no clear D. Between the trimmed V and J ends, which lost 1 base and 2 bases, there was a span of 11 bases. The CDR3 length is 15 residues. Germline V lookup: CDR1 MDHEN, CDR2 SYDVKM. Written as DNA, the CDR3 is TGTGCCAGCAGTTTATCAGTCGTTACAAACACTGAAGCTTTCTTT. Amino acid sequence: CASSLSVVTNTEAFF.

This clonotype has a handful of counts. The J gene is TRBJ2-3, the V gene TRBV9, with D hard to call. V was clipped by 3 bases and J by 2 bases, with 16 bases between them. This CDR3 contains 16 residues. In germline, CDR1 is SGDLS, CDR2 YYNGEE. The CDR3 sequence: CASSDSPRADTDTQYF. CDR3 bases: TGTGCCAGCAGCGATAGCCCTCGGGCGGACACAGATACGCAGTATTTT. Variable domain in full (rest from reference TRBV9 and TRBJ2-3): DSGVTQTPKHLITATGQRVTLRCSPRSGDLSVYWYQQSLDQGLQFLIQYYNGEERAKGNILERFSAQQFPDLHSELNLSSLELGDSALYFCASSDSPRADTDTQYFGPGTRLTVL.

This clonotype was observed at least ten times. The CDR3 nucleotides are TGCGCCAGCAGCCACAGCGGAAGGGGGAACAATGAGCAGTTCTTC. This translates into CASSHSGRGNNEQFF. The chain combines TRBV4-1 with TRBJ2-1; a possible D gene is TRBD1 (6 bases). This CDR3 is 15 amino acids long. Germline CDR1 reads MGHRA; CDR2 reads YSYEKL. V lost 3 bases and J lost 5, with 14 bases in between.

Worth noting for this clonotype: A much larger clone differs from this one at a single base, so this may be a read error. The chain links TRBV12-3 or TRBV12-4 to TRBJ2-7; a possible D gene is TRBD1 (6 bases). The CDR3 runs to 13 residues. The V gene lost 6 bases and the J gene lost 7 bases, with 16 bases spanning the gap. The CDR3 DNA follows: TGTGCCAGCAGGCCGACTCCTACAGGGGAGCAGTACTTC. As protein: CASRPTPTGEQYF.

The rearrangement uses TRBV6-9 and TRBJ2-7; possibly TRBD1 for D (6 bases). The CDR3 totals 14 residues. Trimming left V 1 base short and J 4 bases short, with 11 bases between. Germline V CDR1 and CDR2: MNHGY, SVAAGI. CDR3 DNA sequence: TGTGCCAGCAGTTATTTGGACAGAACTTACGAGCAGTACTTC. This sequence encodes CASSYLDRTYEQYF.

This clonotype was detected many times. The chain uses TRBV27 and TRBJ2-5; D uncertain. This CDR3 is built from 14 residues. Trimming removed 5 bases from V and 0 bases from J, with 10 bases in between. Germline CDR1 reads MNHEY; CDR2 reads SMNVEV (reference sequence). The CDR3 region has the DNA TGTGCCAGCAGTAAGACACTGTACCAAGAGACCCAGTACTTC. The encoded protein is CASSKTLYQETQYF.

This clonotype was counted between two and nine times. This rearrangement joins TRBV6-1 to TRBJ2-1; the match to TRBD2 covers 7 bases. J lost 2 bases, V lost 1 base, and 5 bases had no gene match. Germline V lookup: CDR1 MNHNS, CDR2 SASEGT. The CDR3 consists of 16 residues. The CDR3 loop is CASSEGGGRTYNEQFF. The CDR3 DNA sequence: TGTGCCAGCAGTGAAGGGGGCGGGAGAACCTACAATGAGCAGTTCTTC.

Ten or more counts support this clonotype. This chain uses TRBV7-9 with TRBJ2-3, with TRBD2 identical over 9 bases. CDR3 length equals 16 residues. The germline CDR1 and CDR2 sequences are SEHNR and FQNEAQ (reference sequence). The ends lost 5 bases at V and 3 bases at J; junction bases unmatched: 9. CDR3 in amino acids: CASSPGLASTTDTQYF. The DNA for the CDR3 is TGTGCCAGCAGCCCTGGACTAGCGAGTACAACAGATACGCAGTATTTT.

This clonotype appeared a few times. V gene TRBV6-1 combines with J gene TRBJ1-4, with 7 bases aligning to TRBD1. The CDR3 consists of 16 residues. Germline values: CDR1 MNHNS, CDR2 SASEGT. V lost 2 bases, J lost 9 bases, and 12 bases stayed unmatched. For the CDR3, the DNA is TGTGCCAGCAGTGAAAGGAGCCCCTCGGACAGGCAAAAACTGTTTTTT. It translates to CASSERSPSDRQKLFF.

This clonotype was detected only a few times. The chain couples TRBV7-9 to TRBJ2-2; no clear D. CDR1 and CDR2 from the germline V gene are SEHNR and FQNEAQ (reference sequence). Trimming pared 8 bases from V and 1 base from J, leaving 8 bases between. This CDR3 is 13 amino acids long. Here the CDR3 reads CASGRMNTGELFF. CDR3 bases: TGTGCCAGCGGTCGGATGAACACCGGGGAGCTGTTTTTT.

The CDR3 reads CSAASGRAFYEQYF. In DNA, the CDR3 is TGCAGTGCCGCGAGCGGGAGGGCCTTCTACGAGCAGTACTTC. The rearrangement links TRBV20-1 to TRBJ2-7, with 10 bases lining up with TRBD2. Germline trimming cut 6 bases from V and 3 bases from J; bases unmatched to any gene: 8. The CDR3 totals 14 residues. In germline, CDR1 is DFQATT, CDR2 SNEGSKA (reference sequence).

This clonotype has only a few counts. This rearrangement joins TRBV20-1 to TRBJ2-7; 11 positions match TRBD2. Trimming cost V 5 bases and J 4 bases; bases outside gene matches: 10. Germline-derived CDR1 and CDR2 are DFQATT and SNEGSKA (reference sequence). The CDR3 has 15 amino acids. The CDR3 DNA is TGCAGTGCTCCACTCACTAGCGGGAGTATTTACGAGCAGTACTTC. It codes for CSAPLTSGSIYEQYF.

This clonotype was seen at least ten times. This chain connects TRBV24-1 to TRBJ1-1, with D possibly being TRBD1 (6 bases). This CDR3 spans 13 amino acids. Trimming took off 7 bases at V and 1 base at J, with 9 bases between the two ends. Germline V gene lookup returns CDR1 KGHDR and CDR2 SFDVKD. DNA for the CDR3: TGTGCCACCAGCCGGGACACGAACACTGAAGCTTTCTTT. Protein product: CATSRDTNTEAFF.

In this sample, this clonotype turned up many times. DNA of the CDR3: TGTGCCAGCAGCTTAATAGCCACACCCTTTAACACCGGGGAGCTGTTTTTT. It specifies CASSLIATPFNTGELFF. The rearrangement links TRBV7-3 to TRBJ2-2; D uncertain. In germline, CDR1 is SGHTA, CDR2 FQGTGA. Between the trimmed V and J ends, which lost 1 base and 2 bases, there was a span of 14 bases. The CDR3 runs 17 residues.

There are many counts of this clonotype. This sequence joins TRBV2 and TRBJ1-2, with TRBD1 identical over 9 bases. CDR3 length equals 13 residues. After removal of 6 bases from V and 6 bases from J, the junction contained 5 bases not matched to a gene. Germline CDR1 and CDR2: SNHLY and FYNNEI. The CDR3 region is CASREQGADGYTF. CDR3 sequence (DNA): TGTGCCAGCAGGGAACAGGGGGCAGATGGCTACACCTTC.

This clonotype was counted a few times. The V gene is TRBV7-3, the J gene TRBJ2-7; TRBD2 aligns across 10 bases. The germline CDR1 and CDR2 sequences are SGHTA and FQGTGA. The CDR3 is 14 residues long. V shed 1 base and J 5 bases; nucleotides not matched to a gene: 2. The CDR3 coding sequence is TGTGCCAGCAGCTTAAGTCTAGCGGGAGACGAGCAGTACTTC. Translating gives CASSLSLAGDEQYF.

Many counts were recorded for this clonotype. The chain recombines TRBV28 with TRBJ2-1; TRBD1 agrees at 9 bases. Per germline, CDR1 MDHEN and CDR2 SYDVKM. The length of the CDR3 is 17 residues. V shed 6 bases and J 1 base; nucleotides not matched to a gene: 10. CDR3 residues: CASSPATGGASYNEQFF. CDR3 nucleotides: TGTGCCAGCAGCCCCGCCACAGGGGGCGCTTCCTACAATGAGCAGTTCTTC.

The CDR3 DNA reads as TGTGCCAGCAGATTAGGGGGTCATGAGCAGTTCTTC. Translating it yields CASRLGGHEQFF. The rearrangement links TRBV6-2 or TRBV6-3 to TRBJ2-1; possible D gene TRBD1, 6 bases. V was shortened by 6 bases and J by 8 bases, with 11 bases between the two germline ends. CDR1 is MNHEY and CDR2 is SVGEGT in the germline V gene. CDR3 length: 12 residues.

This clonotype has at least ten counts. The chain employs TRBV6-1 and TRBJ2-7; no clear D. Germline CDR1 MNHNS, CDR2 SASEGT. This CDR3 spans 14 amino acids. The V end was cut by 5 bases, the J end by 3 bases, with 14 bases between. The chain's CDR3 is CASSPLRFGYEQYF. Here the CDR3 DNA reads TGTGCCAGCAGTCCCCTGCGGTTCGGCTACGAGCAGTACTTC.

The chain recombines TRBV4-1 with TRBJ2-7; unclear D gene. The V gene's germline CDR1 is MGHRA and CDR2 YSYEKL. Trimming stripped 5 bases from V and 6 bases from J, with 17 bases between. The CDR3 length is 14 residues. The CDR3: CASSTYLGALEQYF. The CDR3 DNA is TGCGCCAGCAGCACCTACCTCGGCGCTCTCGAGCAGTACTTC.